The 10 T cell receptor beta chains below all came from one sample that was sequenced in a study of siplizumab effects on memory and regulatory T cells. This table comes from immunoSEQ multiplex PCR, and its TCRdb copy is limited to in-frame clones, with some not included. The table includes some 100,000 clones, about 91% detected once. Material: Tregs sorted from blood. These receptors came from a human donor in good health.

This chain links TRBV9 with TRBJ1-3, with a possible D match to TRBD1 (6 bases). Between the trimmed V and J ends, which lost 0 bases and 4 bases, there was a span of 17 bases. This CDR3 has 17 residues. The germline V gene has CDR1 SGDLS and CDR2 YYNGEE. In DNA, the CDR3 is TGTGCCAGCAGCGTAGGTCCGGGACAAGGGTCCGGAAACACCATATATTTT. Translation gives CASSVGPGQGSGNTIYF.

The J gene is TRBJ2-1, the V gene TRBV7-6, with D tentatively TRBD2 (6 bases). This CDR3 is 15 amino acids long. V shed 2 bases and J shed 4 bases, with 12 bases lying between them. From germline, CDR1 is SGHVS and CDR2 FNYEAQ. CDR3 residues: CASSLQVAGYNEQFF. CDR3 DNA sequence: TGTGCCAGCAGCTTACAAGTGGCGGGATACAATGAGCAGTTCTTC.

The chain joins TRBV10-3 to TRBJ1-2, with TRBD1 as a possible D gene (5 bases). Trimming removed 0 bases at V and 6 bases at J, with 11 bases between. CDR3 length: 14 residues. Germline V CDR1 and CDR2: ENHRY, SYGVKD. The chain's CDR3 is CAISESIGGNGYTF. The CDR3 DNA is TGTGCCATCAGTGAGTCGATCGGGGGAAATGGCTACACCTTC.

The CDR3 region has the DNA TGCGCCAGCAGATCGGGACAGGTAAGAGAGACCCAGTACTTC. Its translation is CASRSGQVRETQYF. V usage is TRBV5-1 and J usage is TRBJ2-5; 8 bases agree with TRBD1. The CDR3 runs to 14 residues. Trimming cost V 5 bases and J 4 bases; bases outside gene matches: 7. Germline V gene lookup returns CDR1 SGHRS and CDR2 YFSETQ.

The chain is built from TRBV19 and TRBJ1-2; no firm D call. Germline V lookup: CDR1 LNHDA, CDR2 SQIVND (reference sequence). The CDR3 runs 16 residues. The ends were cut back, 3 bases at V and 4 bases at J, with 18 bases in the middle. The CDR3 loop reads CASSIGLSRGIYGYTF. The CDR3 DNA sequence: TGTGCCAGTAGTATCGGCTTATCCCGAGGAATCTATGGCTACACCTTC.

This chain joins TRBV19 and TRBJ2-3; no firm D call. The CDR3 totals 14 residues. Trimming shortened V by 3 bases and J by 4 bases, and 11 bases separated the two germline ends. Germline assignment: CDR1 LNHDA and CDR2 SQIVND (reference sequence). The CDR3 loop reads CASSMRSSSDTQYF. In DNA form, the CDR3 reads TGTGCCAGTAGTATGCGTAGCAGTTCAGATACGCAGTATTTT.

The chain couples TRBV6-5 to TRBJ1-2; TRBD1 is a possible D gene (5 bases). This CDR3 comprises 15 residues. The V end was cut by 0 bases, the J end by 2 bases, with 10 bases between. From germline, CDR1 is MNHEY and CDR2 SVGAGI. The CDR3: CASSYSHRINYGYTF. CDR3 DNA sequence: TGTGCCAGCAGTTACTCCCACAGGATAAACTATGGCTACACCTTC.

This clone came up once. This chain links TRBV27 with TRBJ2-7; D possibly corresponds to TRBD1 (5 bases). Germline CDR1 MNHEY, CDR2 SMNVEV (reference sequence). The CDR3 is made up of 14 amino acids. V lost 0 bases, J lost 3 bases, and 9 bases lay in between. The CDR3 reads CASSLSNRFYEQYF. In DNA, the CDR3 is TGTGCCAGCAGTTTATCGAACAGGTTCTACGAGCAGTACTTC.

The chain joins TRBV5-1 to TRBJ2-1; a weak D match, TRBD1 (5 bases). The V end lost 5 bases, the J end lost 2 bases, and 8 bases lay between the germline ends. This CDR3 has 13 amino acids. Looked up from germline, CDR1 is SGHRS and CDR2 is YFSETQ. The CDR3 DNA reads TGCGCCAGCAGATCGGACACCTACAATGAGCAGTTCTTC. This codes for CASRSDTYNEQFF.

This chain connects TRBV15 to TRBJ2-1; perhaps TRBD1 as D (6 bases). V was pared by 3 bases and J by 4 bases, with 13 bases between. This CDR3 contains 15 residues. From germline, CDR1 is LNHNV and CDR2 YYDKDF (reference sequence). CDR3 coding DNA: TGTGCCACCAGCAGGGATCTAGGGGGATACAATGAGCAGTTCTTC. Encoded protein: CATSRDLGGYNEQFF.